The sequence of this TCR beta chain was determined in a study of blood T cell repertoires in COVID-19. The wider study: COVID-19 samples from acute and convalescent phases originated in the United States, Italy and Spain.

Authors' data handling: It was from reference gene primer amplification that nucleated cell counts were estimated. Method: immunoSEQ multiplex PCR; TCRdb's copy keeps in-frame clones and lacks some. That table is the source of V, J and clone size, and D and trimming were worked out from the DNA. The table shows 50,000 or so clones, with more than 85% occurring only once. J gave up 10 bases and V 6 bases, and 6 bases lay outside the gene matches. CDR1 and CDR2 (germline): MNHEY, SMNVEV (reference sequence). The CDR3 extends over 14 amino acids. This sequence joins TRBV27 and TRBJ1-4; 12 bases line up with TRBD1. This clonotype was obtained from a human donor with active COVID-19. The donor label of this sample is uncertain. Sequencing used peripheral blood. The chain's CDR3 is CASRGTGGRGKLFF. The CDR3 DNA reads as TGTGCCAGCAGAGGGACAGGGGGCAGGGGAAAACTGTTTTTT.